This T cell receptor beta chain comes out of a study of CD8 T cells in Susac syndrome. Study conclusions and caveats: It was acknowledged in the study that the number of individuals who were included in its TCR sequencing and HLA analysis was relatively small.

With respect to this clonotype: Its antigen is currently unknown.

With random hexamers, 0.5 to 1 ug RNA was reverse transcribed. A multiplex approach, immunoSEQ multiplex PCR, amplified TCR beta CDR3 across 54 Vbeta and 13 Jbeta. TCRdb used MiXCR to reprocess the immunoSEQ multiplex PCR reads, holding one entry per CDR3 protein. The table lists 70,000 or so distinct CDR3 sequences, approximately 95% of them singletons. Controls matched for sex and age were healthy donors. Trimming shortened V by 11 bases and J by 0 bases, and 26 bases separated the two germline ends. There are 18 residues in the CDR3. The gene calls are TRBV23-1 and TRBJ1-5; D is undetermined. TRBV23-1 is an ORF, with its function uncertain. Sequences were obtained from CD8+ T cells from PBMCs. This TCR derives from a human donor in good health. CDR3 nucleotides: TGCGCCTCCCCGCTGGAGGCTCTATGGGAGAATAGCAATCAGCCCCAGCATTTT. Translated: CASPLEALWENSNQPQHF.